The clone carrying this T cell receptor beta chain was picked up a small number of times. Its target is unknown. The PCR ran on 60 Vbeta and 13 Jbeta primers. Clones were read by immunoSEQ multiplex PCR, and TCRdb kept only the in-frame ones, dropping some. This table has 90,000 to 130,000 clones, approximately 82% appearing once. This sample is part of a study of cytomegalovirus exposure and HLA in healthy donors. Points from the study as a whole: Cytomegalovirus-associated TCR beta chains were listed, numbering roughly 150. A later analysis, which compared TCR beta chains of equal frequency, found the HLA-associated ones more clonally expanded. The study dropped some indistinguishable V segments, TRBV6-2 and TRBV6-3 among them. Segments of the TCR beta V type were, in most cases, productive about 87% or about 30% of the time in an earlier analysis.

CDR1 SGHDT and CDR2 YYEEEE come from the germline V gene. This CDR3 region has 13 residues. Trimming left V 4 bases short and J 4 bases short, with 11 bases between. This clonotype originated in a man younger than 45 in good health and CMV-seropositive. The rearrangement uses TRBV5-6 and TRBJ1-2, with D perhaps TRBD1 (6 bases). The sequencing input was PBMCs. The CDR3 spells CASSAQGSYGYTF. The DNA for the CDR3 is TGTGCCAGCAGCGCACAGGGAAGCTATGGCTACACCTTC.